The count of the clone carrying this TCR beta chain is one. The antigen is unknown. Donors were systemically healthy Caucasian individuals from Russia aged roughly 6 to 100 years. Drawing of peripheral blood yielded about 10 milliliters from each donor. No fewer than 6 million PBMCs went into each sample. Sample-barcoded 5' priming and a J-beta primer mix drove a second PCR of roughly 6 to 12 cycles. Using its own MiXCR run on the 5' RACE reads, TCRdb lists one record per CDR3 protein. Found here are 1.5 million to 2 million distinct CDR3 sequences, 25% to 30% of them singletons; the top ten hold 7.7%. This sample was included in a study of blood T cells in healthy people across ages. Overall study results and limits: It was not possible, with unsorted PBMCs, to conclusively compare naive and antigen-experienced cells.

This CDR3 contains 15 residues. With 6 bases removed from V and 9 bases from J, the gap between germline ends came to 24 bases. Germline V gene sequence: CDR1 DFQATT, CDR2 SNEGSKA (reference sequence). The sequence derives from a woman in her twenties or thirties in good health. The sequencing input was blood. The rearrangement joins TRBV20-1 to TRBJ2-1, with a possible D match to TRBD1 (6 bases). Here the CDR3 DNA reads TGCAGTGCAGATGCGGACCGGGTGGGGGCCGGTGAGCAGTTCTTC. Amino acids: CSADADRVGAGEQFF.